This T cell receptor beta chain was identified in a study of cytomegalovirus exposure and HLA in healthy donors. Regarding the study as a whole: Per a later analysis, 15,000 to 20,000 TCR beta sequences showed association with HLA alleles at 0.05 false discovery rate.

V was pared by 4 bases and J by 2 bases, with 14 bases between. The CDR3 has 14 amino acids. Per the germline V gene, CDR1 is SQVTM and CDR2 is ANQGSEA. Primers for the PCR totalled 60 Vbeta and 13 Jbeta. Profiled with immunoSEQ multiplex PCR; TCRdb holds only in-frame clones, not every one. The table has around 99,000 clones, around three quarters seen once. As to this clone: Antigen specificity is unknown.

The rearrangement links TRBV29-1 to TRBJ1-1; tentative D call: TRBD1 (5 bases). The material sequenced was PBMCs. This TCR was recovered from a male donor in good health and CMV-seronegative. This CDR3 reads CSVGPGGANTEAFF. The DNA for the CDR3 is TGCAGCGTTGGACCGGGGGGAGCAAACACTGAAGCTTTCTTT.